This T cell receptor (beta chain) derives from a study of Ad26.COV2.S vaccination and SARS-CoV-2 variants. Turning to the study itself: In the study, Ad26.COV2.S was injected intramuscularly once, or twice 56 days apart. Study findings and constraints: Breadth measured for non-spike TCRs was similar across vaccine and placebo recipients.

As for this clone: Its antigen is currently unknown.

As for treatment: around 19 received Ad26.COV2.S at low or high dose, single or two shots; roughly 5 received placebo; per-sample allocation not given. Collection of the samples took place on day 63 after the first injection of vaccine or placebo. An Ad26 vector that expressed Wuhan-strain SARS-CoV-2 spike constituted the vaccine. Measured with immunoSEQ multiplex PCR; TCRdb has only the in-frame clones, and not every one. The sample includes about 350,000 clones, 80% to 90% of them seen just once. Looked up from germline, CDR1 is SGHDN and CDR2 is FVKESK. The J segment lost 3 bases and the V segment lost 1 base, leaving 8 bases of the junction unmatched. The CDR3 runs 16 residues.

This TCR was sampled from a person between 18 and 65 years old who received the Ad26.COV2.S COVID-19 vaccine or a placebo. This chain uses TRBV14 with TRBJ1-1, with TRBD1 identical over 7 bases. The starting material was peripheral blood, obtained in a trial of Ad26.COV2.S vaccine versus placebo. CDR3 region: CASSQAYRGGDTEAFF. The CDR3 nucleotides are TGTGCCAGCAGCCAAGCCTACAGGGGAGGGGACACTGAAGCTTTCTTT. The entire variable domain, with the rest obtained from reference TRBV14 and TRBJ1-1, is as follows: EAGVTQFPSHSVIEKGQTVTLRCDPISGHDNLYWYRRVMGKEIKFLLHFVKESKQDESGMPNNRFLAERTGGTYSTLKVQPAELEDSGVYFCASSQAYRGGDTEAFFGQGTRLTVV.